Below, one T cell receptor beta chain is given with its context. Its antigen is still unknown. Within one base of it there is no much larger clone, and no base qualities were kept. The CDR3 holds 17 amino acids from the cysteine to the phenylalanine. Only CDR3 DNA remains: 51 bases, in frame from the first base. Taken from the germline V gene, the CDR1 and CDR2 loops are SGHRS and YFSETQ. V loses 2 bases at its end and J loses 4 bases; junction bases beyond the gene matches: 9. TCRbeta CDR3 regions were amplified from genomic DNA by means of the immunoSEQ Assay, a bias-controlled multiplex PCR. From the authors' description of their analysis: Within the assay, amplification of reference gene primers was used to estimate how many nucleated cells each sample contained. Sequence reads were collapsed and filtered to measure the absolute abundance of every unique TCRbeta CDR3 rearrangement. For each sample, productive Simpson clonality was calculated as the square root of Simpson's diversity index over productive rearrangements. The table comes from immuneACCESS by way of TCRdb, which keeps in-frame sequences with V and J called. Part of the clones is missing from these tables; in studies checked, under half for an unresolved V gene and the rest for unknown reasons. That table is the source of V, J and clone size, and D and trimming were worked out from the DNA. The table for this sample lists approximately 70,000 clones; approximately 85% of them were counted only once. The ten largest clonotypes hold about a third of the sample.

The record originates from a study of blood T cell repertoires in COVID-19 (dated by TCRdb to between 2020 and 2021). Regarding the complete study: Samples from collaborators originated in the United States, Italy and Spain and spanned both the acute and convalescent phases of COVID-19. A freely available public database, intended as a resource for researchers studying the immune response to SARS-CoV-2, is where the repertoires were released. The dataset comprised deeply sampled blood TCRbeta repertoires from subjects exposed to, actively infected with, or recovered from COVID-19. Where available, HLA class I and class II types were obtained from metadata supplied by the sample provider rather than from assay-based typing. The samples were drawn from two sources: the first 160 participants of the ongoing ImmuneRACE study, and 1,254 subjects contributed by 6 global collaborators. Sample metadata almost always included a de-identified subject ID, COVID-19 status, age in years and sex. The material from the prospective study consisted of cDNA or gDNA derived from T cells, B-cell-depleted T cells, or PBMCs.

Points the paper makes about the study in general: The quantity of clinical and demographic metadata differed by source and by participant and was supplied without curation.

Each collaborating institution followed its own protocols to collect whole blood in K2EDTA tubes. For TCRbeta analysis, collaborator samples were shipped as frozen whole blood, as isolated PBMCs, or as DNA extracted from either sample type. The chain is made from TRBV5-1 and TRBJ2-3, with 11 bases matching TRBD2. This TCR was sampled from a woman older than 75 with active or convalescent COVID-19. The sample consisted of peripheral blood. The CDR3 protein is CASSFARLAGNSDTQYF. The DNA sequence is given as TGCGCCAGCAGCTTTGCCCGACTAGCGGGGAACTCAGATACGCAGTATTTT.